These 31 T cell receptor beta chains were all obtained from the same sample, sequenced in a study of blood T cells in healthy people across ages. Primers used in a second PCR of about 7 to 12 cycles were a sample-barcoded 5' primer and a J-beta primer mix. Each CDR3 protein gets one entry after TCRdb re-called the 5' RACE reads with MiXCR. The sample consists of about 940,000 distinct CDR3 sequences, about 48% of them appearing once. Sequenced sample: blood. All receptors come from a man aged 25 to 40 in good health.

In the case of this clonotype: At one end the junction does not follow the germline gene, possibly because of a read error. The chain recombines TRBV5-5 with TRBJ2-4; the D gene is possibly TRBD1 (5 bases). The J call is doubtful: the DNA matches TRBJ2-7 better. This CDR3 comprises 15 residues. Germline V gene sequence: CDR1 SGHKS, CDR2 YYEKEE (reference sequence). The CDR3 sequence: CACSPDSWVAYEQYF. The DNA for the CDR3 is TGTGCCTGCAGCCCAGACAGTTGGGTGGCCTACGAGCAGTACTTC.

In the case of this clonotype: At one of its ends the junction is not consistent with the germline gene, which may arise from a read error. This chain joins TRBV27 and TRBJ1-2, with D possibly matching TRBD1 (5 bases). This CDR3 region has 14 residues. From germline, CDR1 is MNHEY and CDR2 SMNVEV (reference sequence). The CDR3 loop is CVSSSGPANYGYTF. CDR3 nucleotide sequence: TGTGTCAGCAGTTCAGGGCCCGCTAACTATGGCTACACCTTC.

This clonotype appeared a few times. The chain couples TRBV30 to TRBJ2-7; D unresolved. V dropped 0 bases and J dropped 4 bases, with 7 bases sitting between them. The CDR3 extends over 12 amino acids. CDR1 is GTSNPN and CDR2 is SVGIG in the germline V gene (reference sequence). DNA for the CDR3: TGTGCCTGGAGTGTAAACGGGTACGAGCAGTACTTC. It is translated as CAWSVNGYEQYF.

The genes are TRBV6-2 or TRBV6-3 and TRBJ2-7; D possibly uses TRBD1 or TRBD2 (5 bases each). Trimming removed 2 bases from V and 0 bases from J, with 23 bases in between. Germline assignment: CDR1 MNHEY and CDR2 SVGEGT. The CDR3 totals 19 residues. CDR3 coding DNA: TGTGCCAGCAGTTACCCGGGTAAAACCGGGACGCCAAGCTCCTACGAGCAGTACTTC. Its translation is CASSYPGKTGTPSSYEQYF.

The J gene is TRBJ2-5, the V gene TRBV4-1, with unresolved D. Germline V CDR1 and CDR2: MGHRA, YSYEKL. The CDR3 length is 15 residues. The V end lost 0 bases, the J end lost 2 bases, and 10 bases lay between the germline ends. CDR3 DNA sequence: TGCGCCAGCAGCCAAGATCAGACGAGTCAAGAGACCCAGTACTTC. It codes for CASSQDQTSQETQYF.

This clonotype was seen only a few times. The chain joins TRBV4-3 to TRBJ1-2, with TRBD1 as a possible D gene (5 bases). CDR1 and CDR2 (germline): LGHNA, YSLEER. The CDR3 sequence is 14 residues long. Trimming removed 4 bases at V and 0 bases at J, with 9 bases between. The chain's CDR3 is CASSPAGTNYGYTF. For the CDR3, the DNA is TGCGCCAGCAGCCCAGCAGGGACTAACTATGGCTACACCTTC.

This sequence joins TRBV29-1 and TRBJ2-7, with a weak D call TRBD1 (6 bases). Germline V lookup: CDR1 SQVTM, CDR2 ANQGSEA. Trimming stripped 7 bases from V and 2 bases from J, with 12 bases between. The CDR3 contains 12 residues. CDR3 residues: CSAGQFPYEQYF. The CDR3 nucleotides read TGCAGCGCTGGACAGTTCCCCTACGAGCAGTACTTC.

Details on this clonotype: A read error may be the cause here, since a much bigger clone is one base away. The CDR3 is CASSLERNEQFF. The DNA of the CDR3 is TGTGCCAGCAGCTTAGAACGGAATGAGCAGTTCTTC. V gene TRBV7-2 combines with J gene TRBJ2-1; no clear D gene. Trimming took off 1 base at V and 7 bases at J, with 5 bases between the two ends. Germline V gene data show CDR1 as SGHTA and CDR2 as FQGNSA. The CDR3 runs to 12 residues. The full variable domain, its missing parts supplied by reference TRBV7-2 and TRBJ2-1, is GAGVSQSPSNKVTEKGKDVELRCDPISGHTALYWYRQSLGQGLEFLIYFQGNSAPDKSGLPSDRFSAERTGGSVSTLTIQRTQQEDSAVYLCASSLERNEQFFGPGTRLTVL.

This clonotype has just a few counts. The rearrangement joins TRBV7-2 to TRBJ2-1; no clear D. Germline values: CDR1 SGHTA, CDR2 FQGNSA. The CDR3 runs 14 residues. Trimming stripped 3 bases from V and 0 bases from J, with 6 bases between. This CDR3 reads CASSLSNSYNEQFF. DNA of the CDR3: TGTGCCAGCAGCTTGTCAAACTCCTACAATGAGCAGTTCTTC.

The genes are TRBV4-2 and TRBJ2-3; 8 bases fit TRBD2. The germline V gene has CDR1 LGHNA and CDR2 YNFKEQ. V gave up 0 bases and J gave up 1 base; unmatched junction bases: 6. CDR3 length equals 17 residues. Here the CDR3 DNA reads TGTGCCAGCAGCCAAGACCTGAGAGCGGGGGGCACAGATACGCAGTATTTT. This gives the protein CASSQDLRAGGTDTQYF.

This clonotype was detected only a few times. The genes are TRBV5-1 and TRBJ2-5, with 7 bases matching TRBD2. Germline-derived CDR1 and CDR2 are SGHRS and YFSETQ. V lost 4 bases, J lost 0 bases, and 3 bases stayed unmatched. CDR3 length equals 14 residues. The CDR3 sequence: CASSPGTNQETQYF. The CDR3 coding sequence is TGCGCCAGCAGCCCCGGGACTAACCAAGAGACCCAGTACTTC.

This clonotype was seen a few times. V usage is TRBV28 and J usage is TRBJ2-1, with 13 bases that match TRBD2. Germline lookup yields CDR1 MDHEN and CDR2 SYDVKM. This CDR3 spans 17 amino acids. V trimming: 3 bases; J trimming: 8 bases; junction bases outside the gene matches: 10. CDR3 in amino acids: CASSFAPGTSGVDEQFF. For the CDR3, the DNA is TGTGCCAGCAGTTTCGCCCCCGGGACTAGCGGGGTAGATGAGCAGTTCTTC.

V is TRBV24-1 and J is TRBJ2-5, with 9 bases matching TRBD1. The germline CDR1 and CDR2 sequences are KGHDR and SFDVKD. The CDR3 length is 16 residues. J gave up 2 bases and V 4 bases, and 7 bases lay outside the gene matches. CDR3 DNA: TGTGCCACCAGTGACCCGGGGGACAGGGCGCAAGAGACCCAGTACTTC. Protein product: CATSDPGDRAQETQYF.

This clonotype was detected once. The chain couples TRBV5-1 to TRBJ2-1, with 12 bases that match TRBD2. Per germline, CDR1 SGHRS and CDR2 YFSETQ. V gave up 3 bases and J gave up 7 bases; unmatched junction bases: 5. This CDR3 spans 15 amino acids. This CDR3 reads CASSSSSGGANEQFF. The CDR3 nucleotides are TGCGCCAGCAGCTCGTCTAGCGGGGGGGCAAATGAGCAGTTCTTC.

The rearrangement uses TRBV6-6 and TRBJ2-5, with D maybe TRBD2 (7 bases). V lost 0 bases and J lost 0, with 11 bases in between. This CDR3 has 16 residues. Germline CDR1 reads MNHNY; CDR2 reads SVGAGI (reference sequence). CDR3 DNA sequence: TGTGCCAGCAGTTACTCTGCGGGGGCGGACCAAGAGACCCAGTACTTC. This encodes CASSYSAGADQETQYF.

Only a few counts were recorded for this clonotype. This chain uses TRBV2 with TRBJ2-3, with TRBD2 identical over 12 bases. Germline CDR1 is SNHLY and CDR2 is FYNNEI. The length of the CDR3 is 17 residues. With V trimmed by 6 bases and J by 3 bases, 10 bases remained unmatched. The CDR3 nucleotides read TGTGCCAGCAGGGCCCCTAGCGGGGGGGCCGGTACAGATACGCAGTATTTT. Translation: CASRAPSGGAGTDTQYF. The whole variable domain, filled in from reference TRBV2 and TRBJ2-3, reads EPEVTQTPSHQVTQMGQEVILRCVPISNHLYFYWYRQILGQKVEFLVSFYNNEISEKSEIFDDQFSVERPDGSNFTLKIRSTKLEDSAMYFCASRAPSGGAGTDTQYFGPGTRLTVL.

The chain joins TRBV6-2 or TRBV6-3 to TRBJ2-1; 14 bases line up with TRBD2. Per the germline V gene, CDR1 is MNHEY and CDR2 is SVGEGT. This CDR3 has 18 residues. The J segment lost 8 bases and the V segment lost 3 bases, leaving 12 bases of the junction unmatched. Here the CDR3 reads CASSYFDSGTSGGYEQFF. The CDR3 DNA reads as TGTGCCAGCAGTTATTTTGATTCTGGGACTAGCGGGGGCTATGAGCAGTTCTTC.

This clonotype has more than one count but fewer than ten. The chain uses TRBV20-1 and TRBJ2-5; possible D gene TRBD2, 7 bases. Between the trimmed V and J ends, which lost 3 bases and 1 base, there was a span of 15 bases. The CDR3 is 15 amino acids. Per germline, CDR1 DFQATT and CDR2 SNEGSKA (reference sequence). In DNA form, the CDR3 reads TGCAGTGCTAGTCGCGGGGCGGGGGCCCAAGAGACCCAGTACTTC. This encodes CSASRGAGAQETQYF.

Written as DNA, the CDR3 is TGCAGCGGCAAGGGGAGCGTAGAGACCCAGTACTTC. The encoded protein is CSGKGSVETQYF. The rearrangement uses TRBV29-1 and TRBJ2-5; D tentatively fits TRBD1 or TRBD2 (5 bases each). The CDR3 runs to 12 residues. The germline V gene encodes CDR1 SQVTM and CDR2 ANQGSEA. V was trimmed by 7 bases and J by 4 bases, leaving 13 bases between them. The full variable domain, rest sourced from reference TRBV29-1 and TRBJ2-5, is SAVISQKPSRDICQRGTSLTIQCQVDSQVTMMFWYRQQPGQSLTLIATANQGSEATYESGFVIDKFPISRPNLTFSTLTVSNMSPEDSSIYLCSGKGSVETQYFGPGTRLLVL.

This sequence joins TRBV6-6 and TRBJ2-4; possibly TRBD1 or TRBD2 for D (6 bases each). Per germline, CDR1 MNHNY and CDR2 SVGAGI (reference sequence). Trimming stripped 8 bases from V and 0 bases from J, with 17 bases between. The CDR3 is 16 residues long. As DNA, the CDR3 is TGTGCCAGCGACCGGGAGACAGGAGTAGCCAAAAACATTCAGTACTTC. Translating gives CASDRETGVAKNIQYF.

This chain connects TRBV28 to TRBJ2-3; 7 bases agree with TRBD2. V gave up 8 bases and J gave up 1 base; unmatched junction bases: 3. There are 13 residues in the CDR3. Germline V lookup: CDR1 MDHEN, CDR2 SYDVKM. The CDR3 coding sequence is TGTGCCAGCGAGCGGGGAGGCACAGATACGCAGTATTTT. The encoded protein is CASERGGTDTQYF.

This clonotype was detected only a few times. The gene calls are TRBV2 and TRBJ1-5; possibly TRBD1 for D (5 bases). Trimming left V 7 bases short and J 0 bases short, with 10 bases between. CDR1 and CDR2 from the germline V gene are SNHLY and FYNNEI. This CDR3 has 14 amino acids. The CDR3 loop is CASTREYSNQPQHF. DNA of the CDR3: TGTGCCAGCACCAGGGAGTATAGCAATCAGCCCCAGCATTTT.

The chain uses TRBV6-1 and TRBJ1-2, with 10 bases identical to TRBD1. CDR1 and CDR2 (germline): MNHNS, SASEGT. V lost 5 bases and J lost 7; bases outside the gene matches: 7. The CDR3 covers 14 residues. This CDR3 is CASSLDRGTVGYTF. In DNA, the CDR3 is TGTGCCAGCAGTTTGGACAGGGGGACGGTTGGCTACACCTTC.

The chain links TRBV3-1 to TRBJ1-5; the D gene is possibly TRBD1 (5 bases). The length of the CDR3 is 14 residues. Trimming took off 1 base at V and 7 bases at J, with 11 bases between the two ends. From germline, CDR1 is LGHDT and CDR2 YNNKEL (reference sequence). CDR3 loop: CASSQGGFGQPQHF. CDR3 DNA sequence: TGTGCCAGCAGCCAAGGGGGCTTCGGACAGCCCCAGCATTTT.

The chain employs TRBV29-1 and TRBJ1-2; 9 positions agree with TRBD1. The CDR3 is 14 amino acids. Germline V gives CDR1 SQVTM, CDR2 ANQGSEA. Trimming at V came to 5 bases and at J to 4 bases, leaving 8 bases not matched to a gene. CDR3 sequence: CSVSGWDRAYGYTF. The CDR3 DNA reads as TGCAGCGTTTCCGGATGGGACAGGGCCTATGGCTACACCTTC.

This chain's CDR3 is CASRLQDRGYEQYF. The CDR3 DNA sequence: TGTGCCAGCAGGCTCCAGGACAGGGGCTACGAGCAGTACTTC. The chain couples TRBV11-1 to TRBJ2-7; TRBD1 aligns across 9 bases. The V gene's germline CDR1 is SGHAT and CDR2 FQDESV (reference sequence). This CDR3 comprises 14 residues. Trimming cost V 6 bases and J 3 bases; bases outside gene matches: 6.

The V call is TRBV29-1, the J call TRBJ2-7, with a weak D call TRBD2 (6 bases). This CDR3 has 15 amino acids. Germline-derived CDR1 and CDR2 are SQVTM and ANQGSEA. Trimming stripped 2 bases from V and 2 bases from J, with 16 bases between. CDR3 region: CSVEKIGEVPYEQYF. CDR3 DNA sequence: TGCAGCGTTGAAAAAATAGGGGAGGTCCCCTACGAGCAGTACTTC.

This clonotype was counted between two and nine times. The chain employs TRBV12-3 or TRBV12-4 and TRBJ1-6, with a possible D match to TRBD1 (5 bases). Deletions cut 6 bases from V and 7 bases from J, with 19 bases between. The CDR3 is 16 amino acids. CDR3 sequence reads: CASSPTDRMANSPLHF. CDR3 DNA: TGTGCCAGCAGCCCAACAGACAGAATGGCGAATTCACCCCTCCACTTT.

The chain is built from TRBV6-5 and TRBJ2-2; D gene ambiguous. The CDR3 is 14 amino acids. Germline-derived CDR1 and CDR2 are MNHEY and SVGAGI. Trimming stripped 2 bases from V and 7 bases from J, with 11 bases between. This CDR3 reads CASSYQFDIGELFF. The CDR3 DNA reads as TGTGCCAGCAGTTACCAATTCGACATCGGGGAGCTGTTTTTT.

This chain uses TRBV4-2 with TRBJ2-5; 8 bases map to TRBD1. The J segment lost 11 bases and the V segment lost 2 bases, leaving 16 bases of the junction unmatched. The V gene's germline CDR1 is LGHNA and CDR2 YNFKEQ. The CDR3 consists of 16 residues. The CDR3 spells CASSQSGTGGIGEQYF. Written as DNA, the CDR3 is TGTGCCAGCAGCCAAAGTGGTACAGGGGGGATCGGGGAGCAGTACTTC.

For this clonotype: At one end, the junction sequence differs from germline, possibly due to a read error. The chain recombines TRBV11-1 with TRBJ1-1; a weak D match, TRBD1 (6 bases). The CDR3 totals 14 residues. Germline CDR1 and CDR2: SGHAT and FQDESV (reference sequence). Here the CDR3 reads CAGSRGQGSTEAFF. The CDR3 DNA reads TGTGCCGGCAGCAGAGGGCAGGGGAGCACTGAAGCTTTCTTT.